The entry below describes one T cell receptor beta chain. Antigen specificity is unknown. The PCR contained 60 Vbeta and 13 Jbeta primers. TCRdb's copy holds only in-frame clones and misses some; the assay was immunoSEQ multiplex PCR. Of 150,000 to 200,000 clones listed, around four fifths are singletons. The sample comes from a study of cytomegalovirus exposure and HLA in healthy donors. The V segment lost 5 bases and the J segment 2 bases; nucleotides outside the gene matches: 10. Germline CDR1 is SGHTA and CDR2 is FQGNSA. The CDR3 has 16 amino acids. The study, taken as a whole, reports: Later analysis indicated greater clonal expansion among HLA-associated TCR beta chains than among equally common other chains. Cytomegalovirus-associated status was assigned to approximately 160 TCR beta chains. Apparent HLA restriction characterized most CMV-associated TCR beta chains in a later analysis.

The receptor was isolated from a man over 45 in good health and CMV-seronegative. Sequences were obtained from PBMCs. The chain combines TRBV7-2 with TRBJ2-7, with 9 positions matching TRBD2. The CDR3 spells CASSPLAIAGAYEQYF. As DNA, the CDR3 is TGTGCCAGCAGCCCCCTGGCTATAGCGGGGGCCTACGAGCAGTACTTC.